This TCR beta chain was found in a study of blood T cell repertoires in COVID-19. Overall study: Sites across the United States, Italy and Spain contributed samples from acute and convalescent COVID-19. The cDNA or gDNA used as material had been derived from T cells, B-cell-depleted T cells, or PBMCs.

Trimming pared 5 bases from V and 5 bases from J, leaving 7 bases between. The germline V gene has CDR1 SEHNR and CDR2 FQNEAQ (reference sequence). The CDR3 consists of 11 residues. In the authors' methods: Nucleated cell number was recorded as an estimate derived from reference gene primer amplification. Sequencing was performed with immunoSEQ multiplex PCR; in TCRdb, only in-frame clones are kept and a portion is missing. The V and J calls and clone size were taken over from that table, and D and trimming were inferred from the DNA. The sample has under 250,000 clones; 83% are singletons. The TCR sequence derives from a man aged 40-55 years with active or convalescent COVID-19. Source material: peripheral blood. The rearrangement joins TRBV7-9 to TRBJ2-7; D gene unclear. In nucleotides, the CDR3 is TGTGCCAGCAGCCAAGCGAACGAGCAGTACTTC. This encodes CASSQANEQYF.